What follows is one T cell receptor (beta chain) and its context. The data were produced by immunoSEQ multiplex PCR, yet TCRdb's version contains in-frame clones alone and is incomplete. The repertoire has around 380,000 clones, roughly 86% of them found once; the top ten carry 0.85% to 1.3%. This record belongs to a study of blood T cell repertoires in COVID-19. For the study at large: COVID-19 samples collected from the United States, Italy and Spain covered acute and convalescent phases. The cDNA or gDNA used as material had been derived from T cells, B-cell-depleted T cells, or PBMCs.

This CDR3 contains 14 residues. V was shortened by 5 bases and J by 0 bases, with 9 bases between the two germline ends. The germline V gene has CDR1 SGHNT and CDR2 YYREEE (reference sequence). This clonotype originated in a human donor with acute or convalescent COVID-19. The donor label of this sample is uncertain. Sequenced material: peripheral blood. The genes are TRBV5-4 and TRBJ2-1, with D perhaps TRBD1 (6 bases). The CDR3: CASSHRDSYNEQFF. For the CDR3, the DNA is TGTGCCAGCAGTCACAGGGACTCCTACAATGAGCAGTTCTTC. The whole variable domain, filled in from reference TRBV5-4 and TRBJ2-1, reads ETGVTQSPTHLIKTRGQQVTLRCSSQSGHNTVSWYQQALGQGPQFIFQYYREEENGRGNFPPRFSGLQFPNYSSELNVNALELDDSALYLCASSHRDSYNEQFFGPGTRLTVL.